The 28 T cell receptor beta chains given below trace back to one sample, sequenced in a study of CD8 T cells in Susac syndrome. RNA in amounts of roughly 0.5 to 1 ug was reverse transcribed with random hexamers. TCRdb re-analysed the immunoSEQ multiplex PCR reads in MiXCR, keeping a single row per CDR3 protein. The table includes around 140,000 distinct CDR3 sequences, 95% detected once. The material sequenced was CD4+ T cells from PBMCs. The receptors were sampled from a human donor with Susac syndrome.

The rearrangement joins TRBV28 to TRBJ2-1; weak D call: TRBD2 (7 bases). V lost 6 bases and J lost 7, with 19 bases in between. There are 15 residues in the CDR3. Germline V gene data show CDR1 as MDHEN and CDR2 as SYDVKM. CDR3 in amino acids: CASSPRGGHANEQFF. CDR3 bases: TGTGCCAGCAGCCCCCGCGGGGGCCACGCGAATGAGCAGTTCTTC.

This chain links TRBV6-5 with TRBJ2-7; 8 bases align to TRBD1. The CDR3 consists of 13 residues. Germline V lookup: CDR1 MNHEY, CDR2 SVGAGI. The V segment lost 6 bases and the J segment 7 bases; nucleotides outside the gene matches: 8. CDR3 sequence: CASRRQGAGEQYF. The DNA for the CDR3 is TGTGCCAGCAGGCGCCAGGGGGCGGGGGAGCAGTACTTC.

The chain has TRBV19 and TRBJ1-6; D is unclear. The CDR3 spans 16 residues. Looked up from germline, CDR1 is LNHDA and CDR2 is SQIVND (reference sequence). V lost 6 bases to trimming and J lost 0 bases, with 12 bases between them. The CDR3 DNA sequence: TGTGCCAGTAGCGCCGGTTACAGCTCCTATAATTCACCCCTCCACTTT. Encoded protein: CASSAGYSSYNSPLHF.

The chain joins TRBV20-1 to TRBJ2-7, with 14 bases that match TRBD2. The CDR3 totals 16 residues. With V trimmed by 6 bases and J by 5 bases, 12 bases remained unmatched. Germline V CDR1 and CDR2: DFQATT, SNEGSKA (reference sequence). The CDR3 region has the DNA TGCAGTGCAACTGACCCGGGACTAGCGGGGGTCCACGAGCAGTACTTC. Amino acid sequence: CSATDPGLAGVHEQYF.

The chain joins TRBV2 to TRBJ2-5; tentatively, D is TRBD2 (5 bases). Germline assignment: CDR1 SNHLY and CDR2 FYNNEI. V lost 2 bases and J 3 bases, leaving 7 bases between the germline ends. The CDR3 is 13 amino acids. Here the CDR3 reads CASSENGKETQYF. CDR3 bases: TGTGCCAGCAGTGAAAACGGGAAAGAGACCCAGTACTTC.

The genes are TRBV5-1 and TRBJ2-7; 9 nucleotides align to TRBD1. The CDR3 runs 14 residues. J was trimmed by 4 bases and V by 3 bases; bases with no gene match: 5. The germline CDR1 and CDR2 sequences are SGHRS and YFSETQ. The CDR3 DNA follows: TGCGCCAGCAGCTCACAGGGGGCTTCATACGAGCAGTACTTC. It codes for CASSSQGASYEQYF.

CDR3 amino acids: CASSRGQNYGYTF. The CDR3 DNA sequence: TGTGCCAGCAGCCGCGGACAAAACTATGGCTACACCTTC. This chain connects TRBV5-6 to TRBJ1-2; perhaps TRBD1 as D (5 bases). The germline CDR1 and CDR2 sequences are SGHDT and YYEEEE. V was shortened by 4 bases and J by 2 bases, with 9 bases between the two germline ends. The CDR3 is 13 residues long.

This clonotype was observed a single time. The V gene is TRBV20-1, the J gene TRBJ1-2; TRBD1 might be the D (6 bases). V lost 5 bases and J lost 8, with 21 bases in between. The CDR3 loop spans 14 amino acids. Germline V CDR1 and CDR2: DFQATT, SNEGSKA (reference sequence). The CDR3 DNA reads as TGCAGTGCTGGGGACGCAGCAGGGGCGGGGGGCTACACCTTC. It translates to CSAGDAAGAGGYTF.

V is TRBV10-3 and J is TRBJ1-5, with TRBD1 matching 7 bases. The CDR3 extends over 15 amino acids. V lost 0 bases to trimming and J lost 5 bases; unmatched junction nucleotides: 4. Germline-derived CDR1 and CDR2 are ENHRY and SYGVKD. The CDR3, as DNA: TGTGCCATCAGTGAGTCAGGGGGCTTCGATCAGCCCCAGCATTTT. Translated, it gives CAISESGGFDQPQHF.

V is TRBV30 and J is TRBJ2-1; D might be TRBD1 or TRBD2, each matching 5 bases. CDR3 length: 14 amino acids. Germline CDR1 reads GTSNPN; CDR2 reads SVGIG (reference sequence). V was shortened by 8 bases and J by 9 bases, with 23 bases between the two germline ends. The CDR3 coding sequence is TGTGCCGCCTCCCGGGACCTATCATTGGGTGAGCAGTTCTTC. Protein sequence: CAASRDLSLGEQFF. Full variable domain (remainder filled in from reference TRBV30 and TRBJ2-1): SQTIHQWPATLVQPVGSPLSLECTVEGTSNPNLYWYRQAAGRGLQLLFYSVGIGQISSEVPQNLSASRPQDRQFILSSKKLLLSDSGFYLCAASRDLSLGEQFFGPGTRLTVL.

The chain uses TRBV29-1 and TRBJ1-1; no reliable D call. CDR3 length: 11 residues. The germline V gene encodes CDR1 SQVTM and CDR2 ANQGSEA. Trimming removed 6 bases at V and 5 bases at J, with 10 bases between. Written as DNA, the CDR3 is TGCAGCGTCGCACATAGAACTGAAGCTTTCTTT. This sequence encodes CSVAHRTEAFF.

In this sample, this clonotype turned up once. The chain has TRBV30 and TRBJ2-3; perhaps D is TRBD1 or TRBD2 (5 bases each). The germline V gene has CDR1 GTSNPN and CDR2 SVGIG (reference sequence). The CDR3 covers 13 residues. The ends were cut back, 7 bases at V and 4 bases at J, with 15 bases in the middle. The CDR3 DNA sequence: TGTGCCTTCGGGGCAGTGGCAGCAGATACGCAGTATTTT. It specifies CAFGAVAADTQYF.

The rearrangement joins TRBV20-1 to TRBJ2-7; 7 nucleotides align to TRBD2. The CDR3 runs 13 residues. With V trimmed by 3 bases and J by 1 base, 3 bases remained unmatched. In germline, CDR1 is DFQATT, CDR2 SNEGSKA (reference sequence). This CDR3 is CSASASGSYEQYF. CDR3 coding DNA: TGCAGTGCTAGCGCTAGCGGATCCTACGAGCAGTACTTC.

The V gene is TRBV30, the J gene TRBJ2-3; TRBD2 is a possible D gene (6 bases). The CDR3 runs 15 residues. In germline, CDR1 is GTSNPN, CDR2 SVGIG (reference sequence). The V gene lost 4 bases and the J gene lost 3 bases, with 17 bases spanning the gap. The CDR3 DNA reads TGTGCCTGGAAGAATACGATGCGGGGAACAGATACGCAGTATTTT. It yields the protein CAWKNTMRGTDTQYF.

The chain combines TRBV20-1 with TRBJ2-3; 9 bases align to TRBD1. The CDR3 is 12 amino acids. Germline V CDR1 and CDR2: DFQATT, SNEGSKA (reference sequence). As DNA, the CDR3 is TGCAGCTGGACAGGGGACACAGATACGCAGTATTTT. It codes for CSWTGDTDTQYF.

The chain carries TRBV6-5 and TRBJ1-2; 8 bases fit TRBD1. This CDR3 is 13 amino acids long. Germline V gene lookup returns CDR1 MNHEY and CDR2 SVGAGI. The trim removed 8 bases at V and 3 bases at J, leaving 5 bases unmatched. CDR3 coding DNA: TGTGCCAGCGGTAGGGACAGGCACTATGGCTACACCTTC. Amino acids: CASGRDRHYGYTF.

The chain has TRBV5-1 and TRBJ2-7; D gene ambiguous. Germline lookup yields CDR1 SGHRS and CDR2 YFSETQ. V lost 0 bases and J lost 6, with 13 bases in between. The CDR3 totals 14 residues. The chain's CDR3 is CASSLVGQVREQYF. CDR3 coding DNA: TGCGCCAGCAGCTTGGTCGGGCAGGTCCGCGAGCAGTACTTC.

This sequence joins TRBV15 and TRBJ2-5; no firm D call. V was cut by 1 base and J by 5 bases, with 8 bases left in between. The CDR3 runs 13 residues. Per the germline V gene, CDR1 is LNHNV and CDR2 is YYDKDF (reference sequence). The CDR3 here is CATSRVGWETQYF. The CDR3 bases are TGTGCCACCAGCAGAGTGGGTTGGGAGACCCAGTACTTC.

This chain connects TRBV11-1 to TRBJ2-2; D assignment may be TRBD1 or TRBD2 (6 bases each). The germline CDR1 and CDR2 sequences are SGHAT and FQDESV (reference sequence). The V end lost 5 bases, the J end lost 0 bases, and 10 bases lay between the germline ends. The CDR3 length is 15 residues. The DNA of the CDR3 is TGTGCCAGCAGCCGAGGGGGGACGAACACCGGGGAGCTGTTTTTT. The encoded protein is CASSRGGTNTGELFF.

The chain carries TRBV12-3 or TRBV12-4 and TRBJ2-1; TRBD2 matches at 13 bases. J gave up 7 bases and V 7 bases, and 7 bases lay outside the gene matches. The CDR3 is 15 amino acids. CDR3 region: CASTPTSGRNNEQFF. CDR3 DNA: TGTGCCAGCACCCCGACTAGCGGGAGGAATAATGAGCAGTTCTTC.

The genes are TRBV5-1 and TRBJ2-7, with 7 bases aligning to TRBD1. The germline CDR1 and CDR2 sequences are SGHRS and YFSETQ. The length of the CDR3 is 13 residues. Trimming at V came to 1 base and at J to 12 bases, leaving 10 bases not matched to a gene. CDR3 amino acids: CASSLTQDRSMYF. CDR3 nucleotides: TGCGCCAGCAGCTTGACCCAGGACAGGAGTATGTACTTC.

CDR3 residues: CASSFGLPTSTDTQYF. In nucleotides, the CDR3 is TGCGCCAGCAGCTTTGGGTTGCCCACTAGCACAGATACGCAGTATTTT. The gene calls are TRBV5-1 and TRBJ2-3; D is unresolved. The CDR3 is 16 amino acids. CDR1 is SGHRS, CDR2 YFSETQ, per germline. V was cut by 2 bases and J by 0 bases, with 13 bases left in between.

V and J are TRBV2 and TRBJ1-2; D gene uncertain. Trimming took off 6 bases at V and 1 base at J, with 6 bases between the two ends. Germline V lookup: CDR1 SNHLY, CDR2 FYNNEI. This CDR3 contains 12 residues. In nucleotides, the CDR3 is TGTGCCAGCAGGGGCCTTAACTATGGCTACACCTTC. The encoded protein is CASRGLNYGYTF.

V is TRBV9 and J is TRBJ1-1, with D possibly being TRBD1 (5 bases). V was cut by 0 bases and J by 8 bases, with 11 bases left in between. The CDR3 has 13 amino acids. From germline, CDR1 is SGDLS and CDR2 YYNGEE. This chain's CDR3 is CASSVAFTGEAFF. The DNA for the CDR3 is TGTGCCAGCAGCGTAGCCTTTACAGGAGAAGCTTTCTTT.

In this sample, this clonotype turned up once. The V call is TRBV24-1, the J call TRBJ1-2, with a possible D match to TRBD1 (6 bases). V gave up 1 base and J gave up 0 bases, with 11 bases separating them. Germline V gene lookup returns CDR1 KGHDR and CDR2 SFDVKD. The CDR3 has 16 amino acids. The CDR3 region is CATSDFPDSTNYGYTF. CDR3 nucleotide sequence: TGTGCCACCAGTGATTTTCCGGACAGCACTAACTATGGCTACACCTTC.

The V and J genes are TRBV5-1 and TRBJ2-6, with unresolved D. Trimming cost V 6 bases and J 5 bases, with 21 bases left between them. CDR1 is SGHRS, CDR2 YFSETQ, per germline. The CDR3 contains 17 residues. DNA for the CDR3: TGCGCCAGCATTACACGATCGTCACAAAGTCGGGCCAACGTCCTGACTTTC. Protein sequence: CASITRSSQSRANVLTF.

The chain has TRBV7-3 and TRBJ2-5, with TRBD1 as a possible D gene (5 bases). The germline gives CDR1 SGHTA, CDR2 FQGTGA. V lost 5 bases to trimming and J lost 2 bases, with 9 bases between them. The CDR3 sequence is 13 residues long. The CDR3 loop reads CASSARQQETQYF. The CDR3, as DNA: TGTGCCAGCAGCGCGCGACAGCAAGAGACCCAGTACTTC.

The CDR3 DNA follows: TGCAGCGTTGAAGAATGGAGTCAGAGGGAGACCCAGTACTTC. Its protein product is CSVEEWSQRETQYF. This chain uses TRBV29-1 with TRBJ2-5, with D unclear. The V end lost 0 bases, the J end lost 5 bases, and 13 bases lay between the germline ends. Germline CDR1 SQVTM, CDR2 ANQGSEA. CDR3 size: 14 residues.